This note documents a single T cell receptor beta chain sequence. Its target is not known. The sample belongs to a study of post-analysis software for immune sequencing data. About the research overall: Relapsing-remitting, secondary progressive and progressive-relapsing forms of multiple sclerosis all featured among disease courses.

cDNA libraries of TCR beta carried unique molecular identifiers. The yield from around 1 to 10 million T cells was roughly 500,000 cDNA molecules in total. TCRdb ran MiXCR on the PCR reads and lists one entry per CDR3 protein. Among hundreds of thousands of distinct CDR3 sequences listed, around 40% were seen once. Study outcomes and limitations: There was significantly lower normalized Chao1 diversity in multiple sclerosis patients than in controls. Clustering by F measure revealed strong co-clustering among samples prepared together in one batch. TRBV segments more frequent in patients than in controls numbered roughly 5 and included TRBV5-6, TRBV5-1 and TRBV20-1.

CDR1 is MDHEN, CDR2 SYDVKM, per germline. The CDR3 covers 13 residues. The V and J ends lost 2 bases and 6 bases respectively, with 9 bases between them. V gene TRBV28 combines with J gene TRBJ2-3; the D is unclear. What was sequenced was blood. This receptor was identified in a girl between 5 and 17 years old with multiple sclerosis. The CDR3 loop reads CASSLPEEDTQYF. CDR3 bases: TGTGCCAGCAGTTTACCCGAGGAGGATACGCAGTATTTT.